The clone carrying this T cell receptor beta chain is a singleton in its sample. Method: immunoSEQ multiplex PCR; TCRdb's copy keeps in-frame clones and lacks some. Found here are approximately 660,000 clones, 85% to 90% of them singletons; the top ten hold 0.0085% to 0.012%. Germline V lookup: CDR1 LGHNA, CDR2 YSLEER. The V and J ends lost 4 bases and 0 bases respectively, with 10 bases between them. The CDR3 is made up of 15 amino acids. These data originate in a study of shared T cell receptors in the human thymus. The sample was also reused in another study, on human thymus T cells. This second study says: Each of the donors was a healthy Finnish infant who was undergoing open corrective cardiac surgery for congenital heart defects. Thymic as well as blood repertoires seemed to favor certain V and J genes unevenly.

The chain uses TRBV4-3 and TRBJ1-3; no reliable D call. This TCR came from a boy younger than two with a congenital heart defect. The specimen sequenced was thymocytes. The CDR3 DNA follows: TGCGCCAGCAGCCCCTACCCTAGCTCTGGAAACACCATATATTTT. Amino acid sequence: CASSPYPSSGNTIYF.